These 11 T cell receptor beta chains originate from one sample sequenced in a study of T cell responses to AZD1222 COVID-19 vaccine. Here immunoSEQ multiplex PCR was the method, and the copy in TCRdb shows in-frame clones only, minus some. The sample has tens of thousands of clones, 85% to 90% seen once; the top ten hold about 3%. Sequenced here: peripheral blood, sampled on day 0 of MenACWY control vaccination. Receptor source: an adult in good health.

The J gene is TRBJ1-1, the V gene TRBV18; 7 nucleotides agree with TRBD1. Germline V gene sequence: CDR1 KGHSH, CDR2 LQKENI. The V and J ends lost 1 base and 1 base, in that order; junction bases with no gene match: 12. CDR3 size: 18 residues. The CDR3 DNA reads TGTGCCAGCTCACCACGAGTTCTTGCTTCAGGGGGGAACACTGAAGCTTTCTTT. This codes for CASSPRVLASGGNTEAFF.

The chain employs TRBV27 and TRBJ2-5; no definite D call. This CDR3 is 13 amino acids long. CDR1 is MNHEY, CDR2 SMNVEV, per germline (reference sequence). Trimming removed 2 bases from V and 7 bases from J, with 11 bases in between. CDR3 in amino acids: CASSLSLSGTQYF. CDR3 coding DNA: TGTGCCAGCAGTTTAAGTCTTTCAGGGACCCAGTACTTC.

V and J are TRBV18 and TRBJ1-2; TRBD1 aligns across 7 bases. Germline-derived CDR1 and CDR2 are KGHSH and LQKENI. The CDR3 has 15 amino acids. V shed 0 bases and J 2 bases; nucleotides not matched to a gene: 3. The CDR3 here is CASSPPARGNYGYTF. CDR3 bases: TGTGCCAGCTCACCACCGGCCAGGGGGAACTATGGCTACACCTTC.

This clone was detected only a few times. The CDR3 region is CASSIGTVDSYNEQFF. The CDR3 DNA sequence: TGTGCCAGTAGTATTGGGACGGTTGACTCCTACAATGAGCAGTTCTTC. This rearrangement joins TRBV19 to TRBJ2-1, with D tentatively TRBD1 or TRBD2 (5 bases each). The germline V gene encodes CDR1 LNHDA and CDR2 SQIVND (reference sequence). Trimming shortened V by 3 bases and J by 0 bases, and 12 bases separated the two germline ends. This CDR3 spans 16 amino acids.

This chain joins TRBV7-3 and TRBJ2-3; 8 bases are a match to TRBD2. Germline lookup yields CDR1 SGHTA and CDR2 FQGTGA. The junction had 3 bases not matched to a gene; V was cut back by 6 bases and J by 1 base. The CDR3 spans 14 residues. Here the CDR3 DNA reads TGTGCCAGCAGAGATAGCGGGGGCACAGATACGCAGTATTTT. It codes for CASRDSGGTDTQYF.

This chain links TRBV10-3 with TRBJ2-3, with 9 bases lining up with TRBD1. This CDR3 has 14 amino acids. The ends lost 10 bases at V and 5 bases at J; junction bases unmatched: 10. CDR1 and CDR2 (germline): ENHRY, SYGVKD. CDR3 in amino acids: CASGTGPRRDTQYF. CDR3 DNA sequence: TGTGCCAGCGGGACAGGGCCCAGGCGAGATACGCAGTATTTT.

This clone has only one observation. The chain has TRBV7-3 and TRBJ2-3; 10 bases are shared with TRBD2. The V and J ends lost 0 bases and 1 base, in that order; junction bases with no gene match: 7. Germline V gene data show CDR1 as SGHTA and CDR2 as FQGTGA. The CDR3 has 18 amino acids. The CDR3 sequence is CASSLTRAGGLGTDTQYF. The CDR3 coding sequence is TGTGCCAGCAGCTTAACGCGAGCGGGGGGGCTCGGCACAGATACGCAGTATTTT.

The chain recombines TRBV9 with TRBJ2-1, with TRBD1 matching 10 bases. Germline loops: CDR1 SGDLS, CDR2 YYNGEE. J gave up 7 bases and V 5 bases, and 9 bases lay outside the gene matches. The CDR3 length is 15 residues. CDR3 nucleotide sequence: TGTGCCAGCAGAGCCGGGACAGGGGCCCTTAATGAGCAGTTCTTC. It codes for CASRAGTGALNEQFF.

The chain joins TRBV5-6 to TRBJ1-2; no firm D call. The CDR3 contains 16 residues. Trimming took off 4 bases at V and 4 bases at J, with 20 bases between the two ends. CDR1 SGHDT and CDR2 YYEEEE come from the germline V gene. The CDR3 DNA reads TGTGCCAGCAGCCCCCCTTCCCCGGCAGGACTCTATGGCTACACCTTC. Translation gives CASSPPSPAGLYGYTF. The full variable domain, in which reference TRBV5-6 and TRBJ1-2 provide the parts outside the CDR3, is DAGVTQSPTHLIKTRGQQVTLRCSPKSGHDTVSWYQQALGQGPQFIFQYYEEEERQRGNFPDRFSGHQFPNYSSELNVNALLLGDSALYLCASSPPSPAGLYGYTFGSGTRLTVV.

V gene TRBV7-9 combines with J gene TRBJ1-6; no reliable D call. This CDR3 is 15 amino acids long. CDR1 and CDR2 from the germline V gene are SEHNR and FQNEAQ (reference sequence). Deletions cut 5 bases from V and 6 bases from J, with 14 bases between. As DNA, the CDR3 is TGTGCCAGCAGCACCCACGACTTCCGTAATTCACCCCTCCACTTT. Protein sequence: CASSTHDFRNSPLHF. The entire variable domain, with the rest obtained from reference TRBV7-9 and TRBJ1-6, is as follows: DTGVSQNPRHKITKRGQNVTFRCDPISEHNRLYWYRQTLGQGPEFLTYFQNEAQLEKSRLLSDRFSAERPKGSFSTLEIQRTEQGDSAMYLCASSTHDFRNSPLHFGNGTRLTVT.

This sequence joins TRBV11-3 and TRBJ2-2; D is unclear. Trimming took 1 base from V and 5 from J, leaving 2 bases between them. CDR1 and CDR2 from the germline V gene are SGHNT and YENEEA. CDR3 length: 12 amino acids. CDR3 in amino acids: CASSLGTGELFF. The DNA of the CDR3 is TGTGCCAGCAGCTTAGGAACCGGGGAGCTGTTTTTT.